This T cell receptor beta chain was profiled in a study of cytomegalovirus exposure and HLA in healthy donors. Study-level findings and limits: A few V segments could not be told apart, such as TRBV6-2 and TRBV6-3, and were left out. TCR beta sequences numbering under 20,000 were associated with HLA alleles at 0.05 false discovery rate in a later analysis.

Each donor was healthy, and each was a bone marrow donor. About this clone: Its antigen is still unknown.

The PCR made use of 60 Vbeta and 13 Jbeta primers. The method was immunoSEQ multiplex PCR; TCRdb's version includes in-frame clones alone and lacks a portion of them. The sample includes some 190,000 clones, about four fifths of them seen just once. There are 14 residues in the CDR3. Germline V gives CDR1 MNHEY, CDR2 SVGAGI. The ends lost 5 bases at V and 4 bases at J; junction bases unmatched: 6. The sequence was obtained from a woman in her twenties or thirties in good health and CMV-seronegative. The specimen was PBMCs. This chain uses TRBV6-5 with TRBJ1-1; 8 nucleotides line up with TRBD1. The CDR3 protein is CASSARTGSTEAFF. CDR3 DNA: TGTGCCAGCAGTGCCCGGACAGGGTCCACTGAAGCTTTCTTT.